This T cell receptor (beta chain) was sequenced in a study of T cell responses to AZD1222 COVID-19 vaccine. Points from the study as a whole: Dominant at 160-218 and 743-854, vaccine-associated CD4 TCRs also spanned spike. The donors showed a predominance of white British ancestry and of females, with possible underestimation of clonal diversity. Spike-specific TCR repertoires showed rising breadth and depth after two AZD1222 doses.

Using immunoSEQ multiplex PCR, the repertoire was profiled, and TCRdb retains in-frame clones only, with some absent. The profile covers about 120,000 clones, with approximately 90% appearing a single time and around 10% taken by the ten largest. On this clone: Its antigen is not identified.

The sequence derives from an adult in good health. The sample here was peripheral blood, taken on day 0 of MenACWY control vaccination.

The CDR3 sequence: CASSLLASRYGYTF. CDR3 nucleotide sequence: TGTGCCAGCAGTTTACTTGCCAGCCGCTATGGCTACACCTTC. The chain recombines TRBV6-5 with TRBJ1-2; D is ambiguous. The CDR3 loop spans 14 amino acids. The germline CDR1 and CDR2 sequences are MNHEY and SVGAGI. V was pared by 4 bases and J by 4 bases, with 13 bases between.